The T cell receptor (beta chain) described here comes from a study of siplizumab effects on memory and regulatory T cells. Overall study results and limits: Alloreactive sequences traceable to unstimulated CD4+ memory cells declined significantly under siplizumab. Naive T cell populations appeared to exhibit greater diversity than memory cells and appeared to be major alloresponse contributors. An assignable phenotype, naive or memory, was missing from roughly 78-96% of proliferating CD4+ or CD8+ clones. Poor capture below about 10^-5 frequency left most alloreactive clones unmapped to unstimulated subsets.

TCRdb's table, derived via immunoSEQ multiplex PCR, lists solely in-frame clones and lacks some. Of 80,000 to 95,000 clones listed, more than 85% are singletons. The CDR3 is made up of 14 amino acids. With 1 base removed from V and 4 bases from J, the gap between germline ends came to 8 bases. CDR1 and CDR2 (germline): LNHDA, SQIVND (reference sequence). This clone was counted only a few times. Antigen specificity is unknown. The origin of this receptor is a human donor in good health. The sample consisted of CD8+ T cells sorted from blood. The chain couples TRBV19 to TRBJ2-1, with a possible D match to TRBD2 (5 bases). CDR3 region: CASSIVGEYNEQFF. CDR3 nucleotides: TGTGCCAGTAGTATAGTGGGAGAGTACAATGAGCAGTTCTTC.